The present T cell receptor (beta chain) was sequenced within a study of T cell responses to AZD1222 COVID-19 vaccine. Per the germline V gene, CDR1 is LNHNV and CDR2 is YYDKDF (reference sequence). V was shortened by 0 bases and J by 6 bases, with 11 bases between the two germline ends. CDR3 length: 15 amino acids. Study-wide points: Just a handful of AZD1222 recipients were seropositive at baseline.

The data were produced by immunoSEQ multiplex PCR, yet TCRdb's version contains in-frame clones alone and is incomplete. Counted here are roughly 76,000 clones, around nine tenths occurring once; the ten biggest clones make up roughly a tenth. Note on this clone: Its antigen is not known.

The sequence was collected from an adult in good health. Sequenced here: peripheral blood, sampled on day 0 of AZD1222 vaccination. V usage is TRBV15 and J usage is TRBJ2-2; D possibly matches TRBD1 or TRBD2 (5 bases each). This CDR3 reads CATSREGPESGELFF. The CDR3, as DNA: TGTGCCACCAGCAGAGAGGGACCAGAGTCCGGGGAGCTGTTTTTT.